This entry describes one T cell receptor (beta chain). Its antigen is still unknown. This PCR relied on a set of 60 Vbeta primers and 13 Jbeta primers. Assay: immunoSEQ multiplex PCR; the TCRdb copy retains only in-frame clones and omits some. The sample shows about 250,000 clones, 80% of them seen only once. The source of the sample is a study of cytomegalovirus exposure and HLA in healthy donors. The study's findings and limits: When a later analysis compared HLA-associated TCR beta chains with equally common others, the HLA-associated chains turned out to be more clonally expanded and to have lower generation probabilities. Exclusion applied to some V segments, including TRBV6-2 and TRBV6-3, as they were indistinguishable. Most TCR beta V segments were productive about 90% or about 30% of the time in an earlier analysis. Among donors in an Asian-associated ancestry cluster, a later analysis reportedly found fewer N-insertions than the approximately 700-donor mean.

Germline V gene lookup returns CDR1 SEHNR and CDR2 FQNEAQ (reference sequence). The CDR3 totals 12 residues. Trimming left V 8 bases short and J 0 bases short, with 7 bases between. The material sequenced was PBMCs. V and J are TRBV7-9 and TRBJ1-1, with unresolved D. The clonotype comes from a girl between 2 and 10 years old in good health and CMV-seronegative. The CDR3 coding sequence is TGTGCCAGCCCCCAATTGAACACTGAAGCTTTCTTT. Its protein product is CASPQLNTEAFF.